Presented here are 27 T cell receptor beta chains from one specimen sequenced in a study of beta chain features in type 1 diabetes. Every isolated RNA sample was fully reverse transcribed, so sequencing captured expressed TCRB transcripts. This table comes from immunoSEQ multiplex PCR, and its TCRdb copy is limited to in-frame clones, with some not included. The data hold 300,000 to 350,000 clones, with around 9.7% observed a single time. General study findings and limits: Shortening that was moderate but significant affected the TCRB CDR3s of Type 1 diabetes patients in all four CD4+ subsets.

These receptors are not linked to any known antigen. The sample comprised central memory CD4+ T cells from blood. The receptors were sampled from a man aged 25 to 45 with type 1 diabetes.

The sample holds a few counts of this clone. Within the sample, other DNA sequences also encode this same CDR3. The chain has TRBV7-2 and TRBJ2-3; D is undetermined. CDR1 is SGHTA and CDR2 is FQGNSA in the germline V gene. The CDR3 sequence is 13 residues long. Deletions cut 5 bases from V and 5 bases from J, with 11 bases between. In DNA, the CDR3 is TGTGCCAGCAGCCTCGGACCGAGAGATACGCAGTATTTT. This encodes CASSLGPRDTQYF.

This clone was seen many times. The rearrangement uses TRBV2 and TRBJ1-2; D remains ambiguous. Per germline, CDR1 SNHLY and CDR2 FYNNEI. The V and J ends lost 3 bases and 0 bases respectively, with 11 bases between them. The CDR3 spans 15 residues. DNA for the CDR3: TGTGCCAGCAGTGAGGCGGCAGGAACTAACTATGGCTACACCTTC. It specifies CASSEAAGTNYGYTF.

CDR3: CASSFLRVNTHGYTF. CDR3 nucleotides: TGTGCCAGCAGTTTCTTGAGGGTCAATACTCATGGCTACACCTTC. This rearrangement joins TRBV11-2 to TRBJ1-2; no clear D gene. Germline V lookup: CDR1 SGHAT, CDR2 FQNNGV. Trimming removed 6 bases at V and 6 bases at J, with 20 bases between. This CDR3 is built from 15 residues.

This clone was counted a few times. The chain combines TRBV5-1 with TRBJ2-5, with no clear D. V was cut by 2 bases and J by 5 bases, with 10 bases left in between. The CDR3 totals 13 residues. The germline V gene encodes CDR1 SGHRS and CDR2 YFSETQ. Here the CDR3 reads CASSFSGQETQYF. CDR3 nucleotides: TGCGCCAGCAGCTTCAGTGGGCAGGAGACCCAGTACTTC.

The CDR3 here is CASSADRTQETQYF. DNA of the CDR3: TGTGCCAGCAGCGCCGACAGGACACAAGAGACCCAGTACTTC. The chain joins TRBV6-1 to TRBJ2-5, with a possible D match to TRBD1 (6 bases). This CDR3 has 14 amino acids. Germline CDR1 and CDR2: MNHNS and SASEGT. V was pared by 6 bases and J by 2 bases, with 13 bases between.

A few counts support this clone. The V gene is TRBV5-1, the J gene TRBJ1-2; D call uncertain. Per the germline V gene, CDR1 is SGHRS and CDR2 is YFSETQ. The CDR3 is 16 residues long. The ends were cut back, 0 bases at V and 6 bases at J, with 18 bases in the middle. CDR3 DNA: TGCGCCAGCAGCTTGGGGGAGGGAATAACTATCGATGGCTACACCTTC. Its translation: CASSLGEGITIDGYTF.

This clone has only a few counts. The chain carries TRBV30 and TRBJ2-5; 8 positions agree with TRBD2. V was clipped by 2 bases and J by 2 bases; unmatched bases: 10. Looked up from germline, CDR1 is GTSNPN and CDR2 is SVGIG (reference sequence). The CDR3 runs to 16 residues. The CDR3 DNA reads TGTGCCTGGAGTCTCTGGACTAGCAGTAGGCAAGAGACCCAGTACTTC. Translation: CAWSLWTSSRQETQYF.

This clone was recorded a few times. The chain has TRBV7-9 and TRBJ1-2; D is ambiguous. Germline V gives CDR1 SEHNR, CDR2 FQNEAQ (reference sequence). The CDR3 extends over 15 amino acids. V was cut by 5 bases and J by 3 bases, with 16 bases left in between. CDR3 loop: CASSPPRGRDYGYTF. CDR3 nucleotides: TGTGCCAGCAGCCCCCCTCGAGGGCGGGACTATGGCTACACCTTC.

This clone was seen a few times. The rearrangement links TRBV4-2 to TRBJ2-7; D unresolved. The CDR3 has 14 amino acids. Germline lookup yields CDR1 LGHNA and CDR2 YNFKEQ. The V end lost 2 bases, the J end lost 7 bases, and 15 bases lay between the germline ends. The CDR3 bases are TGTGCCAGCAGCCAACACCTCACCCCTTGGGAGCAGTACTTC. Protein product: CASSQHLTPWEQYF.

Only a few counts were recorded for this clone. The V and J genes are TRBV6-1 and TRBJ2-7, with D tentatively TRBD2 (5 bases). The CDR3 is made up of 13 amino acids. The V and J ends lost 3 bases and 5 bases respectively, with 11 bases between them. Germline CDR1 reads MNHNS; CDR2 reads SASEGT. DNA of the CDR3: TGTGCCAGCAGTGAGAGGTGGAGGAACGAGCAGTACTTC. Protein: CASSERWRNEQYF.

This clone has more than one count but fewer than ten. J is TRBJ1-2 and V is TRBV10-2; D gene uncertain. CDR3 length: 15 amino acids. Germline lookup yields CDR1 WSHSY and CDR2 SAAADI. V lost 4 bases and J 3 bases, leaving 15 bases between the germline ends. The DNA of the CDR3 is TGCGCCAGCAGTGGCAGGACTCCCCCCGACTATGGCTACACCTTC. Encoded protein: CASSGRTPPDYGYTF.

There are a few counts of this clone. The chain recombines TRBV9 with TRBJ2-2; D may be TRBD1 or TRBD2 (5 bases each). The CDR3 is made up of 16 amino acids. Deletions cut 4 bases from V and 6 bases from J, with 19 bases between. Per germline, CDR1 SGDLS and CDR2 YYNGEE. For the CDR3, the DNA is TGTGCCAGCAGCCCGAGAGGGGCTAGCAAACCCGGGGAGCTGTTTTTT. This sequence encodes CASSPRGASKPGELFF.

This clone has just a few counts. The rearrangement links TRBV10-1 to TRBJ2-1; 8 bases line up with TRBD1. The CDR3 contains 15 residues. With 6 bases clipped from V and 3 bases from J, the junction kept 7 bases outside the gene matches. Germline assignment: CDR1 WNHNN and CDR2 SYGVQD (reference sequence). CDR3 protein: CASSDTGGNYNEQFF. DNA for the CDR3: TGCGCCAGCAGCGATACAGGGGGGAACTACAATGAGCAGTTCTTC.

This clone was seen repeatedly, ten times or more. Here the CDR3 reads CASSLDAMAKNIQYF. The DNA of the CDR3 is TGTGCCAGCAGCTTAGACGCTATGGCCAAAAACATTCAGTACTTC. The rearrangement joins TRBV7-9 to TRBJ2-4; D gene uncertain. Germline lookup yields CDR1 SEHNR and CDR2 FQNEAQ (reference sequence). V shed 1 base and J shed 1 base, with 8 bases lying between them. This CDR3 is 15 amino acids long.

The genes are TRBV5-1 and TRBJ1-1, with D uncertain. The CDR3 sequence is 14 residues long. Deletions cut 4 bases from V and 3 bases from J, with 13 bases between. Germline values: CDR1 SGHRS, CDR2 YFSETQ. The CDR3 here is CASSLESGYTEAFF. The CDR3 nucleotides are TGCGCCAGCAGCCTAGAATCGGGATACACTGAAGCTTTCTTT.

The rearrangement links TRBV12-5 to TRBJ2-4, with a possible D match to TRBD2 (6 bases). Germline V CDR1 and CDR2: LGHNT, FRNRAP. CDR3 length: 16 residues. V dropped 2 bases and J dropped 1 base, with 12 bases sitting between them. The CDR3, as DNA: TGTGCTAGTGGTTTGTGGGGGGATGGGGCCAAAAACATTCAGTACTTC. Encoded protein: CASGLWGDGAKNIQYF.

There are a few counts of this clone. This chain uses TRBV29-1 with TRBJ2-2; D unclear. The V end lost 0 bases, the J end lost 2 bases, and 7 bases lay between the germline ends. This CDR3 is 14 amino acids long. Looked up from germline, CDR1 is SQVTM and CDR2 is ANQGSEA. This CDR3 is CSVEDLRNTGELFF. The CDR3 region has the DNA TGCAGCGTTGAAGATCTCCGCAACACCGGGGAGCTGTTTTTT.

The chain joins TRBV11-1 to TRBJ1-2; D gene uncertain. Germline V CDR1 and CDR2: SGHAT, FQDESV (reference sequence). This CDR3 is 15 amino acids long. V was cut by 5 bases and J by 0 bases, with 13 bases left in between. The DNA for the CDR3 is TGTGCCAGCAGCCCTCCAGCAGGTACTAACTATGGCTACACCTTC. Translating it yields CASSPPAGTNYGYTF.

This clone was seen only a few times. This rearrangement joins TRBV2 to TRBJ2-5, with unresolved D. Germline V gives CDR1 SNHLY, CDR2 FYNNEI. The CDR3 covers 13 residues. V was trimmed by 4 bases and J by 2 bases, leaving 8 bases between them. The CDR3 loop is CASSGAEQETQYF. The CDR3 coding sequence is TGTGCCAGCAGTGGAGCAGAACAAGAGACCCAGTACTTC. Drawing the rest from reference TRBV2 and TRBJ2-5, the complete variable domain is EPEVTQTPSHQVTQMGQEVILRCVPISNHLYFYWYRQILGQKVEFLVSFYNNEISEKSEIFDDQFSVERPDGSNFTLKIRSTKLEDSAMYFCASSGAEQETQYFGPGTRLLVL.

This clone was seen just once. The V gene is TRBV27, the J gene TRBJ2-3; D ambiguous. CDR3 length equals 15 residues. In germline, CDR1 is MNHEY, CDR2 SMNVEV (reference sequence). V was pared by 3 bases and J by 2 bases, with 12 bases between. CDR3 protein: CASSLSPGHTDTQYF. As DNA, the CDR3 is TGTGCCAGCAGTTTGTCCCCCGGTCACACAGATACGCAGTATTTT.

To note about this clone: Other DNA sequences in the same sample also yield this CDR3. This chain uses TRBV30 with TRBJ2-7, with D perhaps matching TRBD2 (7 bases). V lost 4 bases and J 4 bases, leaving 11 bases between the germline ends. The CDR3 totals 12 residues. Germline V CDR1 and CDR2: GTSNPN, SVGIG (reference sequence). CDR3 DNA sequence: TGTGCCTGGAATCGGGGGGCATACGAGCAGTACTTC. This encodes CAWNRGAYEQYF.

This clone appeared a few times. The same CDR3 arises from other DNA sequences in this sample as well. The V and J genes are TRBV5-1 and TRBJ2-5, with D maybe TRBD1 (5 bases). Germline V lookup: CDR1 SGHRS, CDR2 YFSETQ. CDR3 length: 15 residues. The V gene lost 0 bases and the J gene lost 3 bases, with 12 bases spanning the gap. CDR3 sequence (DNA): TGCGCCAGCAGCTTGGCTGGCAGGGAAGAAGAGACCCAGTACTTC. Encoded protein: CASSLAGREEETQYF.

The gene calls are TRBV6-6 and TRBJ2-2; 8 bases are a match to TRBD1. This CDR3 comprises 14 residues. The trim removed 7 bases at V and 6 bases at J, leaving 7 bases unmatched. Germline lookup yields CDR1 MNHNY and CDR2 SVGAGI (reference sequence). The CDR3 protein is CASTYRGSAGELFF. The CDR3 DNA sequence: TGTGCCAGCACATACAGGGGGTCGGCCGGGGAGCTGTTTTTT.

This clone appeared a few times. The chain is built from TRBV13 and TRBJ2-5; the D is unclear. This CDR3 comprises 14 residues. Germline V gives CDR1 PRHDT, CDR2 FYEKMQ (reference sequence). V lost 4 bases and J 5 bases, leaving 14 bases between the germline ends. The chain's CDR3 is CASSSSRVAETQYF. The CDR3 region has the DNA TGTGCCAGCAGCTCCTCCAGAGTTGCGGAGACCCAGTACTTC.

This clone occurred a few times. The rearrangement links TRBV25-1 to TRBJ2-5, with 14 bases lining up with TRBD2. The V segment lost 4 bases and the J segment 2 bases; nucleotides outside the gene matches: 0. There are 15 residues in the CDR3. Germline CDR1 is MGHDK and CDR2 is SYGVNS. The CDR3 nucleotides read TGTGCCAGCAGTGGACTAGCGGGGGGGCAAGAGACCCAGTACTTC. This translates into CASSGLAGGQETQYF.

V and J are TRBV27 and TRBJ1-5; D is uncertain. The CDR3 runs 15 residues. V was cut by 0 bases and J by 3 bases, with 9 bases left in between. Germline V CDR1 and CDR2: MNHEY, SMNVEV (reference sequence). CDR3 loop: CASSLSTGLNQPQHF. The CDR3 DNA reads TGTGCCAGCAGTTTATCGACGGGCCTCAATCAGCCCCAGCATTTT.

The J gene is TRBJ2-1, the V gene TRBV7-6; no clear D gene. This CDR3 spans 14 amino acids. Germline V gene data show CDR1 as SGHVS and CDR2 as FNYEAQ. Trimming removed 5 bases from V and 7 bases from J, with 15 bases in between. CDR3 DNA sequence: TGTGCCAGCAGCGGGGTGGGTGGTAAAAATGAGCAGTTCTTC. Its translation is CASSGVGGKNEQFF.